This entry lists 22 T cell receptor beta chains sequenced from one sample in a study of T-cell reconstitution after alpha-beta-depleted transplantation in children. The library targeted TCRbeta and was prepared with unique molecular identifiers. TCRdb ran MiXCR on the PCR reads and lists one entry per CDR3 protein. The table records approximately 400,000 distinct CDR3 sequences, about 16% of them present only once. The sequences come from PBMCs, mostly from graft donor cells, collected 360 days after TCRalphabeta/CD19-depleted stem cell transplant. These receptors were taken from a boy under two years old who had a stem cell transplant for Wiskott-Aldrich syndrome, so the T cells may come from the graft donor.

This clonotype has only a few counts. V usage is TRBV12-3 or TRBV12-4 and J usage is TRBJ2-1; 8 nucleotides agree with TRBD1. With V trimmed by 6 bases and J by 6 bases, 10 bases remained unmatched. This CDR3 is built from 15 residues. CDR3 sequence (DNA): TGTGCCAGCAGGCACTTCAGGGGGCCGGGCAATGAGCAGTTCTTC. It codes for CASRHFRGPGNEQFF.

This clonotype was counted between two and nine times. CDR3 nucleotides: TGTGCCAGCAGTGACCTTCCCGGGACTTACAATGAGCAGTTCTTC. Protein product: CASSDLPGTYNEQFF. V usage is TRBV25-1 and J usage is TRBJ2-1, with a weak D call TRBD2 (6 bases). Germline CDR1 is MGHDK and CDR2 is SYGVNS. V was cut by 3 bases and J by 4 bases, with 13 bases left in between. The CDR3 is 15 residues long. Complete variable domain (other parts from reference TRBV25-1 and TRBJ2-1): EADIYQTPRYLVIGTGKKITLECSQTMGHDKMYWYQQDPGMELHLIHYSYGVNSTEKGDLSSESTVSRIRTEHFPLTLESARPSHTSQYLCASSDLPGTYNEQFFGPGTRLTVL.

This clonotype occurred many times. The chain links TRBV5-1 to TRBJ2-3, with 8 bases aligning to TRBD2. There are 18 residues in the CDR3. V was pared by 0 bases and J by 1 base, with 10 bases of the junction left unmatched. Germline CDR1 SGHRS, CDR2 YFSETQ. The CDR3, as DNA: TGCGCCAGCAGCTTGGGGTCGGGAGGGAGTCTCCGCACAGATACGCAGTATTTT. Translated, it gives CASSLGSGGSLRTDTQYF. Full variable domain (missing parts from reference TRBV5-1 and TRBJ2-3): KAGVTQTPRYLIKTRGQQVTLSCSPISGHRSVSWYQQTPGQGLQFLFEYFSETQRNKGNFPGRFSGRQFSNSRSEMNVSTLELGDSALYLCASSLGSGGSLRTDTQYFGPGTRLTVL.

This clonotype was seen only a few times. The rearrangement links TRBV20-1 to TRBJ2-4, with 12 positions matching TRBD2. CDR1 and CDR2 (germline): DFQATT, SNEGSKA (reference sequence). The CDR3 has 18 amino acids. V lost 0 bases, J lost 0 bases, and 6 bases stayed unmatched. CDR3 coding DNA: TGCAGTGCTAGAGATGTTCTAGCGGGGGGGGTAGCCAAAAACATTCAGTACTTC. It is translated as CSARDVLAGGVAKNIQYF.

The V and J genes are TRBV25-1 and TRBJ2-7; tentatively, D is TRBD2 (6 bases). V was trimmed by 4 bases and J by 3 bases, leaving 22 bases between them. In germline, CDR1 is MGHDK, CDR2 SYGVNS. The CDR3 consists of 17 residues. The CDR3 bases are TGTGCCAGCAGTGGAGGCCTCCCTGGGGGGTTTTTCTACGAGCAGTACTTC. This gives the protein CASSGGLPGGFFYEQYF.

This clonotype has just a few counts. The V and J genes are TRBV29-1 and TRBJ2-7; possibly TRBD1 or TRBD2 for D (6 bases each). V was clipped by 7 bases and J by 3 bases, with 22 bases between them. In germline, CDR1 is SQVTM, CDR2 ANQGSEA. The CDR3 extends over 15 amino acids. CDR3 nucleotides: TGCAGCGCCGCACGGGGGCAAGCTCAAAGCTACGAGCAGTACTTC. Translation: CSAARGQAQSYEQYF.

This clonotype came up a few times. The chain is built from TRBV7-2 and TRBJ1-5; no firm D call. Germline V gives CDR1 SGHTA, CDR2 FQGNSA. V was pared by 3 bases and J by 6 bases, with 9 bases between. The CDR3 sequence is 13 residues long. The CDR3 loop reads CASSFGVGQPQHF. The CDR3 DNA sequence: TGTGCCAGCAGCTTCGGGGTAGGTCAGCCCCAGCATTTT. Using reference TRBV7-2 and TRBJ1-5 for the parts outside the CDR3, the full variable domain is GAGVSQSPSNKVTEKGKDVELRCDPISGHTALYWYRQSLGQGLEFLIYFQGNSAPDKSGLPSDRFSAERTGGSVSTLTIQRTQQEDSAVYLCASSFGVGQPQHFGDGTRLSIL.

This clonotype has only one observation. J is TRBJ2-7 and V is TRBV5-1, with 14 bases identical to TRBD2. Trimming removed 5 bases from V and 1 base from J; junction bases left unmatched: 2. The V gene's germline CDR1 is SGHRS and CDR2 YFSETQ. The CDR3 spans 15 residues. The CDR3 loop is CASRGTSGSSYEQYF. CDR3 DNA: TGCGCCAGCAGGGGGACTAGCGGGAGTTCCTACGAGCAGTACTTC.

V usage is TRBV6-5 and J usage is TRBJ2-7; a weak D match, TRBD2 (7 bases). Trimming stripped 4 bases from V and 3 bases from J, with 16 bases between. The CDR3 is made up of 15 amino acids. Germline lookup yields CDR1 MNHEY and CDR2 SVGAGI. The DNA of the CDR3 is TGTGCCAGCAGTTTAAGCGGGACAAAGTACTACGAGCAGTACTTC. Protein sequence: CASSLSGTKYYEQYF.

This clonotype occurred a few times. The V gene is TRBV7-9, the J gene TRBJ2-7; 7 positions match TRBD2. J gave up 6 bases and V 6 bases, and 11 bases lay outside the gene matches. This CDR3 is built from 14 residues. Germline CDR1 SEHNR, CDR2 FQNEAQ (reference sequence). CDR3 loop: CASSGWEGRFEQYF. The CDR3 DNA reads TGTGCCAGCAGTGGGTGGGAGGGCCGTTTCGAGCAGTACTTC.

This clonotype was recorded a few times. The chain combines TRBV21-1 with TRBJ2-7. TRBV21-1 is tagged as a pseudogene. This CDR3 contains 15 residues. CDR3 coding DNA: TGTGCCAGCAGCAAAGTCAGAGGACCGACCTACGAGCAGTACTTC. Translating it yields CASSKVRGPTYEQYF.

This clonotype appeared a few times. V gene TRBV4-3 combines with J gene TRBJ2-5; 8 bases agree with TRBD1. After removal of 0 bases from V and 5 bases from J, the junction contained 5 bases not matched to a gene. The CDR3 sequence is 15 residues long. Germline values: CDR1 LGHNA, CDR2 YSLEER. The CDR3 here is CASSQDYRGEETQYF. DNA for the CDR3: TGCGCCAGCAGCCAAGACTACAGGGGGGAGGAGACCCAGTACTTC.

This clonotype came up a few times. V usage is TRBV20-1 and J usage is TRBJ2-7; D is perhaps TRBD2 (6 bases). The length of the CDR3 is 15 residues. Trimming removed 2 bases from V and 5 bases from J, with 19 bases in between. The germline V gene has CDR1 DFQATT and CDR2 SNEGSKA (reference sequence). CDR3 region: CSARFRHGGPHEQYF. Written as DNA, the CDR3 is TGCAGTGCTAGATTTCGGCATGGAGGGCCACACGAGCAGTACTTC.

This clonotype was picked up a small number of times. The chain couples TRBV5-5 to TRBJ2-3; TRBD1 aligns across 7 bases. CDR3 length equals 16 residues. Germline V gives CDR1 SGHKS, CDR2 YYEKEE (reference sequence). Losses at the gene ends were 4 bases for V and 2 bases for J; bases not matched to a gene: 10. CDR3 sequence: CASSRQGYSNTDTQYF. CDR3 nucleotides: TGTGCCAGCAGCCGACAGGGCTACTCCAACACAGATACGCAGTATTTT. Full variable domain (remainder filled in from reference TRBV5-5 and TRBJ2-3): DAGVTQSPTHLIKTRGQQVTLRCSPISGHKSVSWYQQVLGQGPQFIFQYYEKEERGRGNFPDRFSARQFPNYSSELNVNALLLGDSALYLCASSRQGYSNTDTQYFGPGTRLTVL.

In this sample, this clonotype turned up a few times. This chain connects TRBV23-1 to TRBJ2-4; TRBD2 agrees at 8 bases. TRBV23-1 carries the ORF label, with uncertain function. J was trimmed by 3 bases and V by 0 bases; bases with no gene match: 7. The CDR3 is 17 amino acids. The DNA of the CDR3 is TGCGCCAGCAGTCAATCGCCCGGGAGGGGAGTCAAAAACATTCAGTACTTC. As protein: CASSQSPGRGVKNIQYF.

This chain joins TRBV18 and TRBJ2-2; 7 nucleotides line up with TRBD2. This CDR3 has 17 amino acids. J was trimmed by 4 bases and V by 2 bases; bases with no gene match: 10. Germline V gene data show CDR1 as KGHSH and CDR2 as LQKENI. CDR3 region: CASSPKSSGPLTGELFF. For the CDR3, the DNA is TGTGCCAGCTCACCAAAATCTAGCGGTCCTCTCACCGGGGAGCTGTTTTTT.

A word on this clonotype: Because the CDR3 is missing its conserved closing phenylalanine or tryptophan, this is likely a read error. J is TRBJ2-5 and V is TRBV20-1, with 8 positions matching TRBD1. Germline CDR1 is DFQATT and CDR2 is SNEGSKA (reference sequence). V shed 0 bases and J 7 bases; nucleotides not matched to a gene: 7. The CDR3 length is 14 residues. CDR3 sequence reads: CSARDRRGPVTQYL. CDR3 in DNA: TGCAGTGCTAGAGATCGCAGGGGGCCAGTGACCCAGTACTTG.

This clonotype has just a few counts. This chain connects TRBV12-3 or TRBV12-4 to TRBJ2-7, with D perhaps given as TRBD1 or TRBD2 (6 bases each). The length of the CDR3 is 17 residues. V lost 3 bases and J lost 3, with 21 bases in between. The CDR3: CASSFGGRFTVGYEQYF. CDR3 in DNA: TGTGCCAGCAGTTTCGGGGGCCGATTCACGGTTGGCTACGAGCAGTACTTC.

The rearrangement joins TRBV24-1 to TRBJ2-7; unclear D gene. The germline CDR1 and CDR2 sequences are KGHDR and SFDVKD. The V and J ends lost 2 bases and 2 bases respectively, with 9 bases between them. The CDR3 extends over 14 amino acids. The CDR3 protein is CATSDSGRPYEQYF. The CDR3 coding sequence is TGTGCCACCAGTGATTCAGGACGGCCCTACGAGCAGTACTTC.

This clonotype was counted between two and nine times. The rearrangement uses TRBV28 and TRBJ2-7; D is unresolved. This CDR3 is built from 12 residues. Germline V gene lookup returns CDR1 MDHEN and CDR2 SYDVKM. The V end was cut by 5 bases, the J end by 7 bases, with 12 bases between. The CDR3 is CASSTPRREQYF. DNA for the CDR3: TGTGCCAGCAGTACCCCGAGGAGAGAGCAGTACTTC.

The chain is built from TRBV2 and TRBJ2-1; 15 nucleotides align to TRBD2. The CDR3 covers 14 residues. The ends lost 8 bases at V and 8 bases at J; junction bases unmatched: 4. The germline V gene has CDR1 SNHLY and CDR2 FYNNEI. DNA for the CDR3: TGTGCCAGCCCCGGGACTAGCGGGGGGTATGAGCAGTTCTTC. It translates to CASPGTSGGYEQFF.

Many counts were recorded for this clonotype. This rearrangement joins TRBV13 to TRBJ2-1; D gene uncertain. Germline-derived CDR1 and CDR2 are PRHDT and FYEKMQ (reference sequence). V lost 4 bases, J lost 8 bases, and 12 bases lay in between. The CDR3 has 13 amino acids. CDR3 nucleotide sequence: TGTGCCAGCAGCTACGGAGACTTCTATGAGCAGTTCTTC. Translated: CASSYGDFYEQFF.